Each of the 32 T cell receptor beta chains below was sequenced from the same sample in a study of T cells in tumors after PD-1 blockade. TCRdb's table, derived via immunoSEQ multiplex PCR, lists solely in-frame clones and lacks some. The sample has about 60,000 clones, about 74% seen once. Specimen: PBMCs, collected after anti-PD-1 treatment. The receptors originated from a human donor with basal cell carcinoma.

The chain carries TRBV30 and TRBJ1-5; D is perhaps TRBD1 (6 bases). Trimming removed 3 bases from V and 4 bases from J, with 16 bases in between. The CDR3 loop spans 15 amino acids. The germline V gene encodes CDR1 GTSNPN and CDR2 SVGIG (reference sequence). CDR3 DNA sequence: TGTGCCTGGAGCGCCAGGGGATTGTATAATCAGCCCCAGCATTTT. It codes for CAWSARGLYNQPQHF.

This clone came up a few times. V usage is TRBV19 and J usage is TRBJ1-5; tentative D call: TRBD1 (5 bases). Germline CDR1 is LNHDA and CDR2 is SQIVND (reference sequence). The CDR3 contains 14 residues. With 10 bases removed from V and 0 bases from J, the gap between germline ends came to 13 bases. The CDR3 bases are TGTGCCACCGCGACAGAAAATAGCAATCAGCCCCAGCATTTT. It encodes CATATENSNQPQHF.

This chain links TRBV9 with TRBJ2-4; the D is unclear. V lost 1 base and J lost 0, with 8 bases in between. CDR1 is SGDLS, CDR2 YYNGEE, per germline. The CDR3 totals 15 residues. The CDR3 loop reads CASSVSSEAKNIQYF. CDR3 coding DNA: TGTGCCAGCAGCGTAAGTTCGGAAGCCAAAAACATTCAGTACTTC.

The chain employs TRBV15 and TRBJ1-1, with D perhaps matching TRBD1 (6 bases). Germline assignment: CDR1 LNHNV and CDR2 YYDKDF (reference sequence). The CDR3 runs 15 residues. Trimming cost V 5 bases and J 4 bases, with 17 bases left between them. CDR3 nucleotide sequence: TGTGCCACCAGCGTCCGGGGGCACGGGGGCACTGAAGCTTTCTTT. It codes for CATSVRGHGGTEAFF.

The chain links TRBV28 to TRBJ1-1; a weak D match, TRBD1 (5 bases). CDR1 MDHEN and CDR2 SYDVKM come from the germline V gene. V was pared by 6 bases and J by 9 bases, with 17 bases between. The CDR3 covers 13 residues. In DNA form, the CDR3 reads TGTGCCAGCAGAAAGGGGTGGGAGGTGAAAGCTTTCTTT. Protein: CASRKGWEVKAFF.

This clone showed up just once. The CDR3 nucleotides are TGTGCCAGCAGCGTATCCTCTACTGGAAACACCATATATTTT. This gives the protein CASSVSSTGNTIYF. The chain recombines TRBV9 with TRBJ1-3; no clear D gene. Germline V CDR1 and CDR2: SGDLS, YYNGEE. CDR3 length equals 14 residues. V dropped 1 base and J dropped 2 bases, with 7 bases sitting between them.

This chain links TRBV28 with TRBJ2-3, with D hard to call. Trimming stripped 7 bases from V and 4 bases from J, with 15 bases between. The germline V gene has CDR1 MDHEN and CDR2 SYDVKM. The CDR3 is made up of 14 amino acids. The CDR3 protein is CASTDWQVADTQYF. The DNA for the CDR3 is TGTGCCAGCACCGACTGGCAGGTTGCAGATACGCAGTATTTT.

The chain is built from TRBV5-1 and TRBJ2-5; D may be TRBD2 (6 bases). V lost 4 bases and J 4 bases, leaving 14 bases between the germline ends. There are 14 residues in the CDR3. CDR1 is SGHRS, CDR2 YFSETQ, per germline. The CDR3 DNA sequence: TGCGCCAGCAGCCCCGGACTACAGTTAGAGACCCAGTACTTC. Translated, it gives CASSPGLQLETQYF.

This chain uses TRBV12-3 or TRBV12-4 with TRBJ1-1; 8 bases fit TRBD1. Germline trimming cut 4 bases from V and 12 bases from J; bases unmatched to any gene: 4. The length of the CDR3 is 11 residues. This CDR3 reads CASSSQGATFF. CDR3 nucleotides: TGTGCCAGCAGTTCCCAGGGGGCAACTTTCTTT.

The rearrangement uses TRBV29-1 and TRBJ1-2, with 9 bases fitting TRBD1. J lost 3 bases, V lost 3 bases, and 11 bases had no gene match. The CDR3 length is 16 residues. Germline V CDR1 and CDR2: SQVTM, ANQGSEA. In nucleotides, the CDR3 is TGCAGCGTTGAGGGAGCTTGGGGGACAGGGTACTATGGCTACACCTTC. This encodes CSVEGAWGTGYYGYTF.

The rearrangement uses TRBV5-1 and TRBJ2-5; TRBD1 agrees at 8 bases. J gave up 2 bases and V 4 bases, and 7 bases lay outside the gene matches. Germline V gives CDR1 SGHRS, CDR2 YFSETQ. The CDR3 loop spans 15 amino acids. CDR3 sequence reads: CASSPPGQGQETQYF. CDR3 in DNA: TGCGCCAGCAGCCCTCCCGGACAGGGTCAAGAGACCCAGTACTTC. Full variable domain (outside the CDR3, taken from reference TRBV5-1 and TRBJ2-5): KAGVTQTPRYLIKTRGQQVTLSCSPISGHRSVSWYQQTPGQGLQFLFEYFSETQRNKGNFPGRFSGRQFSNSRSEMNVSTLELGDSALYLCASSPPGQGQETQYFGPGTRLLVL.

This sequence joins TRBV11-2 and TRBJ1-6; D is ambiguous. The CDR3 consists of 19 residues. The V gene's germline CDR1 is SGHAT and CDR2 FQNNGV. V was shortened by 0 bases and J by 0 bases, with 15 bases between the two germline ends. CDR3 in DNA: TGTGCCAGCAGCTTAGAGGGCCGAACAGCCAGCTCCTATAATTCACCCCTCCACTTT. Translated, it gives CASSLEGRTASSYNSPLHF.

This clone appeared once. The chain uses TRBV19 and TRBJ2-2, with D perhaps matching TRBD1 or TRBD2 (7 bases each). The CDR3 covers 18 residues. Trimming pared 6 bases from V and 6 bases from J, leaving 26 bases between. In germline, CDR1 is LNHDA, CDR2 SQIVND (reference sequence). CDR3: CASRARGRGRGQAGELFF. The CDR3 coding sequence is TGTGCCAGTAGAGCCAGAGGGAGGGGGCGGGGGCAGGCCGGGGAGCTGTTTTTT.

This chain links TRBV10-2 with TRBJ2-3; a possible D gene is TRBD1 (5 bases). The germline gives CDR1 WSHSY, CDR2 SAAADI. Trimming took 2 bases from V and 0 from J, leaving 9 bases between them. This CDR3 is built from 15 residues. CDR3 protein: CASSERGPSTDTQYF. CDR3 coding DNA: TGCGCCAGCAGTGAGAGGGGCCCGAGCACAGATACGCAGTATTTT.

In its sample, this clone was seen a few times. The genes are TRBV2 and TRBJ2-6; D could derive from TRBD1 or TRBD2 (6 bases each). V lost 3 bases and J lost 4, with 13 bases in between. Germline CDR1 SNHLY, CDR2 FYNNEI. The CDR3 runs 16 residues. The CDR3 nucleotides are TGTGCCAGCAGTGATGAGGGGGGATCCGGGGCCAACGTCCTGACTTTC. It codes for CASSDEGGSGANVLTF.

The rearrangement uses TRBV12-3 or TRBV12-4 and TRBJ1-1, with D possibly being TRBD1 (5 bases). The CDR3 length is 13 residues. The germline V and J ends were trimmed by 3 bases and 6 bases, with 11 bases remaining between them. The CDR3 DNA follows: TGTGCCAGCAGTTTGGGGGGACCCGCTGAAGCTTTCTTT. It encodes CASSLGGPAEAFF.

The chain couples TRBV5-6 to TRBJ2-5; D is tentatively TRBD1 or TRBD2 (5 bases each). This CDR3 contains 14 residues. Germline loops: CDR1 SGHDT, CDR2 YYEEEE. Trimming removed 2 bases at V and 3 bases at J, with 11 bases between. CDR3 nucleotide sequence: TGTGCCAGCAGCTTAACCTTGGGGGAAGAGACCCAGTACTTC. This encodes CASSLTLGEETQYF.

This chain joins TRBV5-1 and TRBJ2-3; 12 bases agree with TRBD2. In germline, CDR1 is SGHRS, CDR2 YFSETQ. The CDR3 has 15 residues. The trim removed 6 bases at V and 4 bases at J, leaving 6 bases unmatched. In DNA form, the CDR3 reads TGCGCCAGCAACCCTAGCGGGGGGGCTGCAGATACGCAGTATTTT. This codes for CASNPSGGAADTQYF.

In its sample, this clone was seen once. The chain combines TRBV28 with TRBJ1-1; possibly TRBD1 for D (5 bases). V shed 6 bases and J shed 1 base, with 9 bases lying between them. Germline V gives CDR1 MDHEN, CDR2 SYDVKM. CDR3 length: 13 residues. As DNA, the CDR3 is TGTGCCAGCAGATCCGACAGGAACACTGAAGCTTTCTTT. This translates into CASRSDRNTEAFF.

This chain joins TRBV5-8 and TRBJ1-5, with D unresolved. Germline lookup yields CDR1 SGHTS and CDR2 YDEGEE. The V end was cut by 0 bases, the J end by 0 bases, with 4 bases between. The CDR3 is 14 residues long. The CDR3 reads CASSLGLSNQPQHF. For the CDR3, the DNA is TGTGCCAGCAGCTTGGGACTTAGCAATCAGCCCCAGCATTTT. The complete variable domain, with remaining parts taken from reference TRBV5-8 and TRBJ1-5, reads EAGVTQSPTHLIKTRGQQATLRCSPISGHTSVYWYQQALGLGLQFLLWYDEGEERNRGNFPPRFSGRQFPNYSSELNVNALELEDSALYLCASSLGLSNQPQHFGDGTRLSIL.

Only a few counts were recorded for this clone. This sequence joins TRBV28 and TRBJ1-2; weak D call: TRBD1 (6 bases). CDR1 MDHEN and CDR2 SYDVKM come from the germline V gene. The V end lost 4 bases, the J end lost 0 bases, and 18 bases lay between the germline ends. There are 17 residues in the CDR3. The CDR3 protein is CASSSPLGGQANYGYTF. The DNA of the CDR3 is TGTGCCAGCAGTTCCCCCCTGGGGGGACAAGCTAACTATGGCTACACCTTC.

This CDR3 reads CASSIKGWENQPQHF. In DNA, the CDR3 is TGTGCCAGTAGTATAAAGGGGTGGGAAAATCAGCCCCAGCATTTT. The rearrangement links TRBV19 to TRBJ1-5, with TRBD1 as a possible D gene (5 bases). Germline V gene data show CDR1 as LNHDA and CDR2 as SQIVND (reference sequence). The V gene lost 2 bases and the J gene lost 4 bases, with 12 bases spanning the gap. The CDR3 has 15 residues.

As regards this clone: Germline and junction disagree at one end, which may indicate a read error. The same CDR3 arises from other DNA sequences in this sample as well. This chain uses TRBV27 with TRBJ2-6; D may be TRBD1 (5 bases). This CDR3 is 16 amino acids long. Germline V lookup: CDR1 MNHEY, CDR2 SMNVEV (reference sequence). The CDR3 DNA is TGCGCCAGCAGTTTGGAAGGGGCGCCCGGGGCCAACGTCCTGACTTTC. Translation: CASSLEGAPGANVLTF.

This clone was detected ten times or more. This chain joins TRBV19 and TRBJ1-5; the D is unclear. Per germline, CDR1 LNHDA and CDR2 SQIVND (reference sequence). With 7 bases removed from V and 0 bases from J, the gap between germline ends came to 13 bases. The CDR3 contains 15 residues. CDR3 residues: CASTLTQYSNQPQHF. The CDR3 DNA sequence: TGTGCCAGTACCTTAACCCAGTATAGCAATCAGCCCCAGCATTTT.

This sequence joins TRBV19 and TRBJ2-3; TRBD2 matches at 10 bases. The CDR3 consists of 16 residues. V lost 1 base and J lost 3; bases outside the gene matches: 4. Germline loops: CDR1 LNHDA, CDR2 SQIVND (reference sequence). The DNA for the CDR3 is TGTGCCAGTAGTATAGCAGCGGGGGGGCCGACAGATACGCAGTATTTT. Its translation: CASSIAAGGPTDTQYF.

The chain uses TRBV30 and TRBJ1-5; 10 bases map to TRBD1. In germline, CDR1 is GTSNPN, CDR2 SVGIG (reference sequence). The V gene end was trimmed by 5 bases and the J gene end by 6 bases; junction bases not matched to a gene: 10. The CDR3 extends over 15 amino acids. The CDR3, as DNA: TGTGCCTGGGGGACAGGGGATCGCCTCAGTCAGCCCCAGCATTTT. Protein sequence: CAWGTGDRLSQPQHF.

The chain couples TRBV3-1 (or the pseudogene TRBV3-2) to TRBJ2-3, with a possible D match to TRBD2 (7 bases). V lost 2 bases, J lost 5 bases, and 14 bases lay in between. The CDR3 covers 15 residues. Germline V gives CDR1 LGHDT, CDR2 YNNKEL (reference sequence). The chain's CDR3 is CASSQRGGGGDTQYF. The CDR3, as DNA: TGTGCCAGCAGCCAACGCGGGGGCGGGGGAGATACGCAGTATTTT.

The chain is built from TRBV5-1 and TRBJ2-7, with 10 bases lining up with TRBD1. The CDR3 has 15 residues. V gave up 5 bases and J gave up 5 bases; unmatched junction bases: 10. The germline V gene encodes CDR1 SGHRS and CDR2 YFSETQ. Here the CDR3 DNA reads TGCGCCAGCAGTTTCGGCGGGACAGGGGTCAACGAGCAGTACTTC. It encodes CASSFGGTGVNEQYF. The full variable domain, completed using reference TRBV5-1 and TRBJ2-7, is KAGVTQTPRYLIKTRGQQVTLSCSPISGHRSVSWYQQTPGQGLQFLFEYFSETQRNKGNFPGRFSGRQFSNSRSEMNVSTLELGDSALYLCASSFGGTGVNEQYFGPGTRLTVT.

The CDR3: CATSDTGSLAKNIQYF. DNA of the CDR3: TGTGCCACCAGTGACACAGGGTCGCTAGCCAAAAACATTCAGTACTTC. The chain employs TRBV24-1 and TRBJ2-4; tentative D call: TRBD1 (6 bases). This CDR3 is 16 amino acids long. Germline V gives CDR1 KGHDR, CDR2 SFDVKD. The V and J ends lost 4 bases and 0 bases respectively, with 12 bases between them.

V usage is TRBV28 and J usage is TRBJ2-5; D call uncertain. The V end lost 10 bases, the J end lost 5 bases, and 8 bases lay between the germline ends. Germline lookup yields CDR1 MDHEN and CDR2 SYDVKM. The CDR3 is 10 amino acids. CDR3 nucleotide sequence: TGTGCCACTGAAGGGGAGACCCAGTACTTC. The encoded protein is CATEGETQYF.

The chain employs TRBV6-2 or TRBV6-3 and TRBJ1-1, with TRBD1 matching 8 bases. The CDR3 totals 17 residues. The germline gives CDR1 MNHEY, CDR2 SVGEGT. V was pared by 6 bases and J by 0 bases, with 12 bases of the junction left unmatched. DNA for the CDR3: TGTGCCAGCAGCCCTCGACAGGGGAGTCGCATGAACACTGAAGCTTTCTTT. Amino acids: CASSPRQGSRMNTEAFF.

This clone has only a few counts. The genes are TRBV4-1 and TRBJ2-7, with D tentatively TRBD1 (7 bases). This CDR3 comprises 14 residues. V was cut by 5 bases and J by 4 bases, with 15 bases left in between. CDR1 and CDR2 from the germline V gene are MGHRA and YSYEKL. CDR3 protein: CASSGGTDLYEQYF. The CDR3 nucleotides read TGCGCCAGCAGCGGCGGGACAGACTTATACGAGCAGTACTTC.